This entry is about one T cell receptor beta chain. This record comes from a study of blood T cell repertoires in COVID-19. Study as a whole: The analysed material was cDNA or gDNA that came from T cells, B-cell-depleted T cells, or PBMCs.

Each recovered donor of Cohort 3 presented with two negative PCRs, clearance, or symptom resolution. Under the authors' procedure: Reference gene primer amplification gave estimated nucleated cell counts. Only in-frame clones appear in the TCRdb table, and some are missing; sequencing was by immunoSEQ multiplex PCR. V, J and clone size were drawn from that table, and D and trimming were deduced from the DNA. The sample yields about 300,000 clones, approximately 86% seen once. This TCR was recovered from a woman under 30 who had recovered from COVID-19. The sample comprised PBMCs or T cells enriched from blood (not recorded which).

The CDR3 protein is CASTGGTEDTQYF. In DNA form, the CDR3 reads TGTGCCAGCACGGGGGGGACCGAGGATACGCAGTATTTT. The chain joins TRBV14 to TRBJ2-3; 8 nucleotides agree with TRBD2. The V gene's germline CDR1 is SGHDN and CDR2 FVKESK. Trimming cost V 7 bases and J 6 bases; bases outside gene matches: 6. The CDR3 extends over 13 amino acids.